The 6 T cell receptor beta chains below were found in one sample sequenced in a study of PD-1 blockade in classical Hodgkin lymphoma. Some clones are missing from TCRdb's copy, which holds only in-frame ones; the method was immunoSEQ multiplex PCR. This sample yields about 46,000 clones, of which approximately 72% are seen a single time; 9.5% to 15% belongs to the top ten. Described time point: cycle 4 day 1 (C4D1), after more than five weeks of nivolumab. Each of the patients experienced relapse following autologous stem cell transplantation, and their brentuximab vedotin exposure differed. Sample: peripheral blood mononuclear cells (PBMCs), taken before the fourth cycle of nivolumab. The receptors were gathered from a human donor with classical Hodgkin lymphoma.

This clone was seen only a few times. The CDR3 protein is CAWSVDSYNEQFF. Written as DNA, the CDR3 is TGTGCCTGGAGTGTAGACAGTTACAATGAGCAGTTCTTC. This chain connects TRBV30 to TRBJ2-1, with D tentatively TRBD1 (5 bases). The CDR3 extends over 13 amino acids. V lost 0 bases to trimming and J lost 4 bases, with 7 bases between them. Per germline, CDR1 GTSNPN and CDR2 SVGIG (reference sequence).

This chain links TRBV11-2 with TRBJ2-3, with a weak D call TRBD2 (5 bases). Germline V lookup: CDR1 SGHAT, CDR2 FQNNGV. V was trimmed by 1 base and J by 3 bases, leaving 11 bases between them. This CDR3 spans 15 amino acids. The CDR3: CASSLGSGRTDTQYF. The CDR3 nucleotides read TGTGCCAGCAGCTTAGGTAGTGGGAGAACAGATACGCAGTATTTT.

The CDR3 DNA sequence: TGCGCCAGCAGCTTAGGACAGGCTGAAGCTTTCTTT. Translating it yields CASSLGQAEAFF. The genes are TRBV5-1 and TRBJ1-1, with 7 bases fitting TRBD1. The V gene's germline CDR1 is SGHRS and CDR2 YFSETQ. The CDR3 sequence is 12 residues long. V shed 2 bases and J 6 bases; nucleotides not matched to a gene: 1. The full variable domain, its missing parts supplied by reference TRBV5-1 and TRBJ1-1, is KAGVTQTPRYLIKTRGQQVTLSCSPISGHRSVSWYQQTPGQGLQFLFEYFSETQRNKGNFPGRFSGRQFSNSRSEMNVSTLELGDSALYLCASSLGQAEAFFGQGTRLTVV.

The chain couples TRBV28 to TRBJ1-5, with a weak D call TRBD1 (5 bases). Germline values: CDR1 MDHEN, CDR2 SYDVKM. Deletions cut 6 bases from V and 0 bases from J, with 15 bases between. CDR3 length: 16 residues. This chain's CDR3 is CASSLISTGSNQPQHF. DNA for the CDR3: TGTGCCAGCAGCCTTATATCCACAGGTAGCAATCAGCCCCAGCATTTT.

The chain links TRBV4-3 to TRBJ1-2; TRBD1 matches at 7 bases. The germline V gene has CDR1 LGHNA and CDR2 YSLEER. With 1 base clipped from V and 4 bases from J, the junction kept 9 bases outside the gene matches. The length of the CDR3 is 16 residues. CDR3 DNA: TGCGCCAGCAGCCAAGTCCCGAGGGCAGGGGGCTATGGCTACACCTTC. Translated, it gives CASSQVPRAGGYGYTF.

This clone was detected many times. The V and J genes are TRBV28 and TRBJ1-2, with D uncertain. The CDR3 extends over 11 amino acids. Germline assignment: CDR1 MDHEN and CDR2 SYDVKM. Trimming took off 5 bases at V and 7 bases at J, with 8 bases between the two ends. CDR3 in DNA: TGTGCCAGCAGTCCGAATCGTGGCTACACCTTC. Translating gives CASSPNRGYTF.